Each of the 22 T cell receptor beta chains below was sequenced from the same sample in a study of cytomegalovirus exposure and HLA in healthy donors. This PCR relied on a set of 60 Vbeta primers and 13 Jbeta primers. Data came from immunoSEQ multiplex PCR; TCRdb stores just in-frame clones and leaves some out. The data show approximately 160,000 clones, with approximately 80% seen just once and 2% to 3% held by the top ten. The sequenced sample was PBMCs. The source of these receptors is a woman between 40 and 50 years old in good health and CMV-seropositive.

This clone occurred once. The chain combines TRBV9 with TRBJ2-7, with D perhaps TRBD1 (6 bases). This CDR3 contains 13 residues. Trimming stripped 0 bases from V and 6 bases from J, with 10 bases between. The germline V gene encodes CDR1 SGDLS and CDR2 YYNGEE. The CDR3 DNA reads TGTGCCAGCAGCGTAGGAGAACAGGGCGAGCAGTACTTC. Its protein product is CASSVGEQGEQYF.

Only one count was recorded for this clone. The CDR3 DNA reads as TGTGCCAGCAGTCGAGGGACAGGGGGCGGGACTGAAGCTTTCTTT. Its translation: CASSRGTGGGTEAFF. The rearrangement uses TRBV6-6 and TRBJ1-1; 12 bases line up with TRBD1. This CDR3 has 15 residues. Looked up from germline, CDR1 is MNHNY and CDR2 is SVGAGI (reference sequence). V dropped 5 bases and J dropped 5; count of bases not matched to a gene: 6.

V usage is TRBV7-2 and J usage is TRBJ2-3; 7 bases are shared with TRBD1. This CDR3 contains 15 residues. The V gene end was trimmed by 5 bases and the J gene end by 6 bases; junction bases not matched to a gene: 11. CDR1 SGHTA and CDR2 FQGNSA come from the germline V gene. This CDR3 reads CASSRLGTVEDTQYF. The CDR3, as DNA: TGTGCCAGCAGCCGCCTCGGGACAGTTGAGGATACGCAGTATTTT.

The chain uses TRBV27 and TRBJ2-5; weak D call: TRBD2 (5 bases). The J call may be faulty, since TRBJ2-7 better matches the DNA end. This CDR3 spans 14 amino acids. Germline V CDR1 and CDR2: MNHEY, SMNVEV (reference sequence). The CDR3 DNA reads TGTGCCAGCAGTTTATCCAGGACCGCGGGCGAGCAGTACTTC. Translation gives CASSLSRTAGEQYF.

This clone has more than one count but fewer than ten. The chain has TRBV11-2 and TRBJ2-2, with D possibly being TRBD1 (5 bases). With 6 bases removed from V and 6 bases from J, the gap between germline ends came to 11 bases. The CDR3 length is 13 residues. Germline CDR1 SGHAT, CDR2 FQNNGV. CDR3 region: CASRGQGSGELFF. In nucleotides, the CDR3 is TGTGCCAGCAGGGGGCAGGGATCCGGGGAGCTGTTTTTT.

This clone turned up a few times. The chain joins TRBV10-1 to TRBJ2-5; the D gene is possibly TRBD2 (6 bases). The CDR3 has 13 amino acids. V shed 4 bases and J shed 3 bases, with 9 bases lying between them. Germline V CDR1 and CDR2: WNHNN, SYGVQD (reference sequence). The CDR3 DNA sequence: TGCGCCAGCAGTGCCGGGGGAGAAGAGACCCAGTACTTC. Encoded protein: CASSAGGEETQYF.

This chain links TRBV5-6 with TRBJ1-4; 8 bases align to TRBD1. V was clipped by 1 base and J by 5 bases; unmatched bases: 4. CDR3 length equals 15 residues. CDR1 and CDR2 (germline): SGHDT, YYEEEE. The CDR3 spells CASSLLTGANEKLFF. CDR3 DNA: TGTGCCAGCAGCTTGTTGACAGGGGCCAATGAAAAACTGTTTTTT.

This clone was seen a few times. The V gene is TRBV7-2, the J gene TRBJ2-7, with 8 bases matching TRBD1. Germline lookup yields CDR1 SGHTA and CDR2 FQGNSA. V lost 6 bases, J lost 0 bases, and 19 bases stayed unmatched. The CDR3 loop spans 19 amino acids. The CDR3 sequence: CASSPRVGRGQGGSYEQYF. CDR3 coding DNA: TGTGCCAGCAGTCCGCGGGTGGGCAGGGGGCAAGGGGGCTCCTACGAGCAGTACTTC. Based on the CDR3 plus reference TRBV7-2 and TRBJ2-7, the full variable domain is GAGVSQSPSNKVTEKGKDVELRCDPISGHTALYWYRQSLGQGLEFLIYFQGNSAPDKSGLPSDRFSAERTGGSVSTLTIQRTQQEDSAVYLCASSPRVGRGQGGSYEQYFGPGTRLTVT.

V is TRBV7-2 and J is TRBJ2-1; 7 bases map to TRBD2. CDR1 and CDR2 (germline): SGHTA, FQGNSA. The ends lost 4 bases at V and 3 bases at J; junction bases unmatched: 6. The CDR3 is 15 amino acids. CDR3 residues: CASSYQRGIYNEQFF. The CDR3 DNA reads TGTGCCAGCAGCTACCAGCGGGGTATCTACAATGAGCAGTTCTTC.

The chain recombines TRBV7-8 with TRBJ2-5; TRBD2 agrees at 8 bases. Germline V CDR1 and CDR2: SGHVS, FQNEAQ. CDR3 length: 17 residues. V shed 2 bases, J shed 1 base, and the junction held 9 bases outside the gene matches. The CDR3 reads CASSLRPRLATQETQYF. The CDR3 DNA reads TGTGCCAGCAGCTTAAGGCCACGACTAGCGACCCAAGAGACCCAGTACTTC. The full variable domain, rest sourced from reference TRBV7-8 and TRBJ2-5, is GAGVSQSPRYKVAKRGQDVALRCDPISGHVSLFWYQQALGQGPEFLTYFQNEAQLDKSGLPSDRFFAERPEGSVSTLKIQRTQQEDSAVYLCASSLRPRLATQETQYFGPGTRLLVL.

The chain is built from TRBV7-6 and TRBJ1-6; 7 nucleotides line up with TRBD1. This CDR3 is built from 12 residues. Per germline, CDR1 SGHVS and CDR2 FNYEAQ. With 5 bases clipped from V and 12 bases from J, the junction kept 4 bases outside the gene matches. The CDR3 protein is CASSGQEGPLHF. CDR3 nucleotides: TGTGCCAGCAGCGGACAGGAGGGACCCCTCCACTTT.

V and J are TRBV6-5 and TRBJ2-6; TRBD1 agrees at 9 bases. Losses at the gene ends were 6 bases for V and 8 bases for J; bases not matched to a gene: 8. Germline V gives CDR1 MNHEY, CDR2 SVGAGI. The CDR3 is made up of 15 amino acids. This chain's CDR3 is CASSSGTGPTNVLTF. Written as DNA, the CDR3 is TGTGCCAGCAGCTCCGGGACAGGGCCAACCAACGTCCTGACTTTC.

The V call is TRBV19, the J call TRBJ2-5, with D perhaps TRBD1 (6 bases). Germline loops: CDR1 LNHDA, CDR2 SQIVND (reference sequence). The CDR3 runs 15 residues. The V gene lost 4 bases and the J gene lost 11 bases, with 23 bases spanning the gap. In nucleotides, the CDR3 is TGTGCCAGTAGTAAAATATATGGTAGGGACAATGAGCAGTACTTC. Its translation: CASSKIYGRDNEQYF.

The CDR3 DNA is TGTGCCAGCAGTACAGTCTCCTATGGCTACACCTTC. It encodes CASSTVSYGYTF. The chain recombines TRBV6-6 with TRBJ1-2, with D unclear. CDR1 and CDR2 (germline): MNHNY, SVGAGI (reference sequence). The CDR3 has 12 amino acids. Trimming stripped 5 bases from V and 4 bases from J, with 8 bases between.

The chain couples TRBV30 to TRBJ2-5; D could derive from TRBD1 or TRBD2 (5 bases each). The tail of the sequence fits TRBJ2-7 better, so the J call may be wrong. The V gene's germline CDR1 is GTSNPN and CDR2 SVGIG (reference sequence). CDR3 length: 13 amino acids. CDR3 in amino acids: CAWSVSGRDEQYF. CDR3 in DNA: TGTGCCTGGAGTGTGTCAGGGCGGGACGAGCAGTACTTC.

The chain joins TRBV29-1 to TRBJ2-3, with 7 bases matching TRBD2. The ends lost 6 bases at V and 0 bases at J; junction bases unmatched: 6. Per the germline V gene, CDR1 is SQVTM and CDR2 is ANQGSEA. The CDR3 spans 14 residues. The CDR3 spells CSVHSGFSTDTQYF. CDR3 nucleotides: TGCAGCGTCCATAGCGGGTTTAGCACAGATACGCAGTATTTT.

The genes are TRBV19 and TRBJ2-3; the match to TRBD1 covers 8 bases. Trimming at V came to 6 bases and at J to 6 bases, leaving 2 bases not matched to a gene. Germline-derived CDR1 and CDR2 are LNHDA and SQIVND (reference sequence). The CDR3 is made up of 12 amino acids. CDR3 residues: CASSQGADTQYF. CDR3 bases: TGTGCCAGTAGCCAGGGGGCTGATACGCAGTATTTT.

The chain couples TRBV18 to TRBJ1-2; the match to TRBD1 covers 8 bases. Germline V gene data show CDR1 as KGHSH and CDR2 as LQKENI. With V trimmed by 2 bases and J by 5 bases, 7 bases remained unmatched. CDR3 length: 15 amino acids. CDR3 DNA sequence: TGTGCCAGCTCACCAACCGCCGGGACAGGTTATGGCTACACCTTC. The encoded protein is CASSPTAGTGYGYTF.

This clone was detected a few times. The chain carries TRBV19 and TRBJ2-2, with TRBD2 identical over 8 bases. V lost 6 bases, J lost 6 bases, and 6 bases stayed unmatched. The CDR3 spans 14 residues. The germline CDR1 and CDR2 sequences are LNHDA and SQIVND (reference sequence). CDR3 sequence (DNA): TGTGCCAGTAGAGAAGCGGGAGATCCCGGGGAGCTGTTTTTT. This translates into CASREAGDPGELFF.

This rearrangement joins TRBV25-1 to TRBJ2-1; 9 bases fit TRBD2. The CDR3 is 14 amino acids. The trim removed 4 bases at V and 3 bases at J, leaving 1 base unmatched. Germline V gives CDR1 MGHDK, CDR2 SYGVNS. For the CDR3, the DNA is TGTGCCAGCAGTGCTAGCGGGGTCTACAATGAGCAGTTCTTC. The encoded protein is CASSASGVYNEQFF.

The genes are TRBV27 and TRBJ1-5; D may be TRBD1 (5 bases). V lost 5 bases and J lost 9, with 17 bases in between. The CDR3 sequence is 14 residues long. Germline-derived CDR1 and CDR2 are MNHEY and SMNVEV (reference sequence). The CDR3 DNA follows: TGTGCCAGCAGTCTCGGGGGGGAGGGTCGGCCCCAGCATTTT. It translates to CASSLGGEGRPQHF.

The CDR3 DNA reads TGTGCCAGCACCGCTTGGACTAGACTAGCGGGGGGGGGAGATACGCAGTATTTT. It encodes CASTAWTRLAGGGDTQYF. V and J are TRBV5-6 and TRBJ2-3, with 14 bases lining up with TRBD2. V shed 6 bases, J shed 5 bases, and the junction held 14 bases outside the gene matches. The CDR3 is 18 amino acids. CDR1 SGHDT and CDR2 YYEEEE come from the germline V gene. The full variable domain, completed using reference TRBV5-6 and TRBJ2-3, is DAGVTQSPTHLIKTRGQQVTLRCSPKSGHDTVSWYQQALGQGPQFIFQYYEEEERQRGNFPDRFSGHQFPNYSSELNVNALLLGDSALYLCASTAWTRLAGGGDTQYFGPGTRLTVL.